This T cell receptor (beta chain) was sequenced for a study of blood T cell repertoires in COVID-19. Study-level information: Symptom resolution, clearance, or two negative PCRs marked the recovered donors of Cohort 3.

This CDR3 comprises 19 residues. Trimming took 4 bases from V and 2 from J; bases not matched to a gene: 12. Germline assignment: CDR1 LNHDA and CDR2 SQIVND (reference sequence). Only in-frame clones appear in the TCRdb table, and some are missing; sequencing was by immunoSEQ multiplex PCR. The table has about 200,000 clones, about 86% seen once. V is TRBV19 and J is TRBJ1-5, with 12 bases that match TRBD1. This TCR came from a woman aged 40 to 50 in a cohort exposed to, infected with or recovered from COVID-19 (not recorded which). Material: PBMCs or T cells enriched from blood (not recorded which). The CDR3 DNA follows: TGTGCCAGTAGTACCGCCGGGACAGGGGGCTTTCGTGGCAATCAGCCCCAGCATTTT. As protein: CASSTAGTGGFRGNQPQHF.